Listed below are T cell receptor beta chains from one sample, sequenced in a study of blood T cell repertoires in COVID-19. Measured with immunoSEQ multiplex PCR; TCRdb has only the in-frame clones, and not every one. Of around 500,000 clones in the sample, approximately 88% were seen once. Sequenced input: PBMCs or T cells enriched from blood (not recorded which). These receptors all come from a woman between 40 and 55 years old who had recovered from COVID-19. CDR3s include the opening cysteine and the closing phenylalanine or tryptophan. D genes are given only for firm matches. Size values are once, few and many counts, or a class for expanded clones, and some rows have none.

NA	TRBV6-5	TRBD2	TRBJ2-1	TGTGCCAGCAGTTTCGGCGGGAGGGCCTCAAATGAGCAGTTCTTC	CASSFGGRASNEQFF
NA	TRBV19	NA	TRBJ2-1	TGTGCCAGTAGTAGCCCCCATGCGGATCGCTCCTACAATGAGCAGTTCTTC	CASSSPHADRSYNEQFF
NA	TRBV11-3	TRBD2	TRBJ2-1	TGTGCCAGCAGCTTAGGACTGACTAGCGGGGGGCACAATGAGCAGTTCTTC	CASSLGLTSGGHNEQFF
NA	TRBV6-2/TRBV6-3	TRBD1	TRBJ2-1	TGTGCCAGCAGCTTACCCCCGGGACAGGGGTCGCCAGGGAGGGAGCAGTTCTTC	CASSLPPGQGSPGREQFF
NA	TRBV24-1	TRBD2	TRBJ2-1	TGTGCCACCGGGACTAGCGGGATCTATGAGCAGTTCTTC	CATGTSGIYEQFF
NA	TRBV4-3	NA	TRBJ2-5	TGCGCCAGCAGCCAAGCGTTACTCAAAGAGACCCAGTACTTC	CASSQALLKETQYF
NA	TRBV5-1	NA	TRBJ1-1	TGCGCCAGCAGCTTGGCCGGGGAAACTGAAGCTTTCTTT	CASSLAGETEAFF
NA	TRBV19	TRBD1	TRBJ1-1	TGTGCCAGTAGTGGTCCACAGGGGGCCCGGAGAGCTTTCTTT	CASSGPQGARRAFF
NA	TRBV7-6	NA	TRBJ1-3	TGTGCCAGCAGCTTAGTGTACAGTACTGGAAACACCATATATTTT	CASSLVYSTGNTIYF
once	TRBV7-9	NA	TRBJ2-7	TGTGCCAGCAGCTTTACCTTAGACGAGCAGTACTTC	CASSFTLDEQYF
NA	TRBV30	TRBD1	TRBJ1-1	TGTGCCTGGAGTATCCTAACCGGGACAGGGGAAGAGAACACTGAAGCTTTCTTT	CAWSILTGTGEENTEAFF
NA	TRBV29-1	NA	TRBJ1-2	TGCAGCGTACAGGGTTTATTTGGCTACACCTTC	CSVQGLFGYTF
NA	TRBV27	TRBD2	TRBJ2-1	TGTGCCAGCAGTTATTCCATTAGCGGGAACTACAATGAGCAGTTCTTC	CASSYSISGNYNEQFF
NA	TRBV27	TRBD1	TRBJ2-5	TGTGCCAGCAGTCCTCGAATTGACAGGGTTTTAGGGACCCAGTACTTC	CASSPRIDRVLGTQYF
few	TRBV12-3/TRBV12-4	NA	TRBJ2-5	TGTGCCAGCAGTTTAGCGGAGGAAGAGACCCAGTACTTC	CASSLAEEETQYF
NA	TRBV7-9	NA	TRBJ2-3	TGTGCCAGCAGCTTAGACCGATACAGGGACAGCACAGATACGCAGTATTTT	CASSLDRYRDSTDTQYF
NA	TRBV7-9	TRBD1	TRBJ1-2	TGTGCCAGCAGCTCGACGGGCAGGGGGGAATGGAACTATGGCTACACCTTC	CASSSTGRGEWNYGYTF
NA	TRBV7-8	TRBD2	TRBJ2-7	TGTGCCAGCAGCTTAGGTCTAGCGGGAGCATATCGGAACGAGCAGTACTTC	CASSLGLAGAYRNEQYF
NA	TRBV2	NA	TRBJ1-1	TGTGCCAGCAGTGAATCGGGGGTTGGCACTGAAGCTTTCTTT	CASSESGVGTEAFF